This record concerns one TCR beta chain sequence. The antigen is not known. Germline CDR1 is MDHEN and CDR2 is SYDVKM. The CDR3 totals 15 residues. After removal of 6 bases from V and 8 bases from J, the junction contained 13 bases not matched to a gene. This sample was taken from a study of cytomegalovirus exposure and HLA in healthy donors. Study-wide results and limits: Roughly uniform depth of sequencing across donors was assumed in presence/absence analyses.

The study ran its PCR with 60 Vbeta and 13 Jbeta primers. Measured with immunoSEQ multiplex PCR; TCRdb has only the in-frame clones, and not every one. In the table there are over 100,000 clones, roughly three fifths of which are singletons. The chain combines TRBV28 with TRBJ2-1; 7 nucleotides agree with TRBD2. Sequences were obtained from PBMCs. The source is a man aged 18 to 30 in good health and CMV-seronegative. The CDR3 spells CASRHERGGKYEQFF. CDR3 sequence (DNA): TGTGCCAGCAGACACGAGCGGGGAGGAAAATATGAGCAGTTCTTC.